This T cell receptor (beta chain) was documented in a study of CD8 T cells in Susac syndrome. With V trimmed by 6 bases and J by 8 bases, 9 bases remained unmatched. CDR3 length equals 14 residues. The germline V gene has CDR1 SQVTM and CDR2 ANQGSEA. TCR beta was sequenced from blood CD8+ and CD4+ T cells. Negative isolation yielded CD8+ and CD4+ T cells; FACS enriched TEMRA cells. When the RNA was reverse transcribed, random hexamers were used with an input of about 0.5 to 1 ug. TCRdb fed the immunoSEQ multiplex PCR reads into MiXCR, producing one record per CDR3 protein. The table records 170,000 or so distinct CDR3 sequences, around 94% of them present only once.

This chain connects TRBV29-1 to TRBJ2-1; 11 bases agree with TRBD2. Input material: CD4+ T cells from PBMCs. The receptor was isolated from a human donor with Susac syndrome. The CDR3 loop reads CSVASGGPGDEQFF. CDR3 in DNA: TGCAGCGTAGCTAGCGGGGGGCCTGGCGATGAGCAGTTCTTC.